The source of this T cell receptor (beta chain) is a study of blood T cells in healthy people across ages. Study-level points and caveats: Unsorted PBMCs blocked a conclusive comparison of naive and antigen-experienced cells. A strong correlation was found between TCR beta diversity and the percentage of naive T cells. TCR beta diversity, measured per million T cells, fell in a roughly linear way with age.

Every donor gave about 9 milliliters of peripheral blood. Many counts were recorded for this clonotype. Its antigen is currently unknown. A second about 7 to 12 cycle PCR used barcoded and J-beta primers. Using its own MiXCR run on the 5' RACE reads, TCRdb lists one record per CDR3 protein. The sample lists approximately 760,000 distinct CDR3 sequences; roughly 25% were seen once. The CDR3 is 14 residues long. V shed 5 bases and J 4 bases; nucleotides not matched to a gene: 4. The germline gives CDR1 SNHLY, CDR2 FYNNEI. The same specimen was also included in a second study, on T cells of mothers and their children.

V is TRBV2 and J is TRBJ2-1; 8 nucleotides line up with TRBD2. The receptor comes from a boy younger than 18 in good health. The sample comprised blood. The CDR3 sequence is CASSTGLEYNEQFF. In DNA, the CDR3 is TGTGCCAGCAGTACGGGACTAGAGTACAATGAGCAGTTCTTC.